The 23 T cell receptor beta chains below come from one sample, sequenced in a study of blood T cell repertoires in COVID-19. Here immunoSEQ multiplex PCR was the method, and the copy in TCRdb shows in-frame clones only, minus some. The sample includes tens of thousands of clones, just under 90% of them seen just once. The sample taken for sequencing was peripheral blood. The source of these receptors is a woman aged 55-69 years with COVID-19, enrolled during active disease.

CDR3 sequence reads: CASSLRSGLTGELFF. CDR3 nucleotide sequence: TGTGCCAGCAGCTTACGTTCAGGGTTGACCGGGGAGCTGTTTTTT. The V gene is TRBV7-9, the J gene TRBJ2-2; perhaps TRBD1 as D (5 bases). With 2 bases removed from V and 5 bases from J, the gap between germline ends came to 12 bases. This CDR3 comprises 15 residues. Looked up from germline, CDR1 is SEHNR and CDR2 is FQNEAQ (reference sequence).

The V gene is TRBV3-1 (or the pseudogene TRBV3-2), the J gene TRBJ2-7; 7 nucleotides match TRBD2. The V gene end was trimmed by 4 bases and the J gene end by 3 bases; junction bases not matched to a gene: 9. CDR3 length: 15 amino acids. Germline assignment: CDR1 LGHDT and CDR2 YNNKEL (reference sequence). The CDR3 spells CASSRGGPGNYEQYF. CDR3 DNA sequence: TGTGCCAGCAGCCGGGGAGGGCCCGGGAACTACGAGCAGTACTTC.

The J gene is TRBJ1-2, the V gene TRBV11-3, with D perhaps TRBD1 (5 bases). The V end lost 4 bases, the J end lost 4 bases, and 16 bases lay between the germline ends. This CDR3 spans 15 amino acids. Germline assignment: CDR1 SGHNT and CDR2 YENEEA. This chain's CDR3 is CASSSPPTAFYGYTF. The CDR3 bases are TGTGCCAGCAGCTCGCCCCCGACAGCCTTCTATGGCTACACCTTC.

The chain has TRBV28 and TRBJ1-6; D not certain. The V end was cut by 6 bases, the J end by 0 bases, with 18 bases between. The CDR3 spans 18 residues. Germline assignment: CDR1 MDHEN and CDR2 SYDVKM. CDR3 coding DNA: TGTGCCAGCAGGCGCCGGGGAGACCTGAGCTCCTATAATTCACCCCTCCACTTT. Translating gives CASRRRGDLSSYNSPLHF.

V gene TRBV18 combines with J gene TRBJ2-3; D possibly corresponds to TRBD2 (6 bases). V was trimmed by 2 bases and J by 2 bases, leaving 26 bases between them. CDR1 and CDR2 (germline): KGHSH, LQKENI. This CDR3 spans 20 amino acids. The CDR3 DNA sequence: TGTGCCAGCTCACCAGCCGTTGTGTCCGGGAGCCTTTTCCCCACAGATACGCAGTATTTT. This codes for CASSPAVVSGSLFPTDTQYF.

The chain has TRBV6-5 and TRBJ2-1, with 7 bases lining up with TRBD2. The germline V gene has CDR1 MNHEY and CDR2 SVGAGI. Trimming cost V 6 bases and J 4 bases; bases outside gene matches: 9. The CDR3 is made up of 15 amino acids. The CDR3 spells CASRASKGGYNEQFF. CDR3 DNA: TGTGCCAGCAGGGCTAGCAAGGGAGGGTACAATGAGCAGTTCTTC.

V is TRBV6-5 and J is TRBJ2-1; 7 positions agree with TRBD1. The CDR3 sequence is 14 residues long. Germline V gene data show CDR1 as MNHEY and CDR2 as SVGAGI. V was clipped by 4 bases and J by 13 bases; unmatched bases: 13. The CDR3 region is CASSSPNRDRQQFF. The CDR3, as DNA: TGTGCCAGCAGTTCCCCGAACCGGGACAGACAACAGTTCTTC.

The CDR3 loop reads CASSYQISSGSTEAFF. In DNA form, the CDR3 reads TGTGCCAGCAGTTACCAGATTTCCTCAGGATCCACTGAAGCTTTCTTT. The J gene is TRBJ1-1, the V gene TRBV6-5; the D is unclear. The CDR3 is made up of 16 amino acids. The V and J ends lost 2 bases and 4 bases respectively, with 17 bases between them. Germline lookup yields CDR1 MNHEY and CDR2 SVGAGI.

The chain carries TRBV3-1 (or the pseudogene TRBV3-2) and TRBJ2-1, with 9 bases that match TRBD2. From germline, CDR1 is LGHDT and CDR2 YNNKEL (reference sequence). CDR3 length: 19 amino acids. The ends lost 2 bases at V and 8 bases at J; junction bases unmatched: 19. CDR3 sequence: CASSQFSQGVAGALHEQFF. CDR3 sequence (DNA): TGTGCCAGCAGCCAATTTAGTCAGGGGGTAGCGGGAGCGCTACATGAGCAGTTCTTC.

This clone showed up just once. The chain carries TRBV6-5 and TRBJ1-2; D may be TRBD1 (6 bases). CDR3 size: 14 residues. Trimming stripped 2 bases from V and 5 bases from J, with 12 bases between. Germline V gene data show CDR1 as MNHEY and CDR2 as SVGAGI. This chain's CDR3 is CASSYQGSEYGYTF. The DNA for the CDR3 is TGTGCCAGCAGTTACCAGGGGTCGGAGTATGGCTACACCTTC.

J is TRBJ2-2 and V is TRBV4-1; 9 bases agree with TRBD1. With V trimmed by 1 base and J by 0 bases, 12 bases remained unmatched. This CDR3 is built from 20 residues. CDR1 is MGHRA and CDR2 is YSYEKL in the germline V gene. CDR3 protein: CASSQGPGQGSLSNTGELFF. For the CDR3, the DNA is TGCGCCAGCAGCCAAGGGCCGGGACAGGGCAGTCTTTCGAACACCGGGGAGCTGTTTTTT.

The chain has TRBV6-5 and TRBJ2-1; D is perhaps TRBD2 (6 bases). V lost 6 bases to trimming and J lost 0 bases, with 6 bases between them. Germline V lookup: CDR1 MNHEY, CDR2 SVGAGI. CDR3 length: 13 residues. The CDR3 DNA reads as TGTGCCAGCAGCGGGAGCTCCTACAATGAGCAGTTCTTC. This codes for CASSGSSYNEQFF.

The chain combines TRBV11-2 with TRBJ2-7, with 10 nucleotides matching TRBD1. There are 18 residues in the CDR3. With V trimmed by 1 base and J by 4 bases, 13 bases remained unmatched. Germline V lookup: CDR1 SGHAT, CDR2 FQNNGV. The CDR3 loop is CASSLASDRGLFRYEQYF. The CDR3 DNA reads TGTGCCAGCAGCTTAGCCTCAGACAGGGGGCTATTTAGGTACGAGCAGTACTTC.

Written as DNA, the CDR3 is TGCGCCAGCAGCTCTCGACAGGGCTTCTATGGCTACACCTTC. Its translation is CASSSRQGFYGYTF. The V gene is TRBV5-1, the J gene TRBJ1-2; TRBD1 matches 7 bases. Germline values: CDR1 SGHRS, CDR2 YFSETQ. The CDR3 totals 14 residues. Trimming took 3 bases from V and 4 from J; bases not matched to a gene: 6.

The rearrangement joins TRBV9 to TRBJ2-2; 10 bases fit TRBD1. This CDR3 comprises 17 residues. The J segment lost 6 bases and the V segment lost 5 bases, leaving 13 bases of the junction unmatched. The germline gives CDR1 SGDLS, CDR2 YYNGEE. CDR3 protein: CASSTTGDRGFSGELFF. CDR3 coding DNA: TGTGCCAGCAGTACGACTGGGGACAGGGGTTTCTCCGGGGAGCTGTTTTTT.

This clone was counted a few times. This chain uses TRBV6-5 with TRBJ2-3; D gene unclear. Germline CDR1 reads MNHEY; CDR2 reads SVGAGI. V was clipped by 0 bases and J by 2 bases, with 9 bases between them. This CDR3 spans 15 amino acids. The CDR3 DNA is TGTGCCAGCAGTTACTCGATTGCGGTCACAGATACGCAGTATTTT. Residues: CASSYSIAVTDTQYF.

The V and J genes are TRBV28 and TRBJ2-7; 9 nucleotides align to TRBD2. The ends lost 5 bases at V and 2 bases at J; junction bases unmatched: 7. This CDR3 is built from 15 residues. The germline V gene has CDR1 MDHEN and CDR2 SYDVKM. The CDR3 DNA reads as TGTGCCAGCAGTCTCCGGGTAGCGGGGGCCTACGAGCAGTACTTC. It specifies CASSLRVAGAYEQYF.

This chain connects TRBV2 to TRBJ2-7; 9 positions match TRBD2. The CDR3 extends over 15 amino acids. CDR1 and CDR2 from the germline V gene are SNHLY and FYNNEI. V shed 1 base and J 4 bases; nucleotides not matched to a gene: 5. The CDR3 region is CASSEERGAGYEQYF. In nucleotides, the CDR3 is TGTGCCAGCAGTGAAGAGCGGGGGGCCGGATACGAGCAGTACTTC. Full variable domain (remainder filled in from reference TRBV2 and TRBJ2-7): EPEVTQTPSHQVTQMGQEVILRCVPISNHLYFYWYRQILGQKVEFLVSFYNNEISEKSEIFDDQFSVERPDGSNFTLKIRSTKLEDSAMYFCASSEERGAGYEQYFGPGTRLTVT.

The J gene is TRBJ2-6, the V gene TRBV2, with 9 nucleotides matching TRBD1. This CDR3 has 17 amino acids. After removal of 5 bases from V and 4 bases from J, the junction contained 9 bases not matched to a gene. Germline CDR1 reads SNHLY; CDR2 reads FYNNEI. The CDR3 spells CASSPTTGGSGANVLTF. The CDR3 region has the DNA TGTGCCAGCAGTCCAACAACAGGGGGCTCCGGGGCCAACGTCCTGACTTTC.

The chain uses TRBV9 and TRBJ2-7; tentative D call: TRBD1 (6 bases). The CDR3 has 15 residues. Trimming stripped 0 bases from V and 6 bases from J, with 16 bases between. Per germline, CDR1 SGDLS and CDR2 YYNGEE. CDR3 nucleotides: TGTGCCAGCAGCGTAGGGGCGGCGACAGGTGGCGAGCAGTACTTC. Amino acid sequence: CASSVGAATGGEQYF.

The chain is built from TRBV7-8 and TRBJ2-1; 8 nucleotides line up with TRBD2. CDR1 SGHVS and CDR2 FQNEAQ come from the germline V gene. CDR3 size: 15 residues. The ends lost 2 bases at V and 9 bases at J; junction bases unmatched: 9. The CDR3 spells CASSLSGTRGGEQFF. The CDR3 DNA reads TGTGCCAGCAGCTTAAGTGGGACTAGGGGCGGTGAGCAGTTCTTC.

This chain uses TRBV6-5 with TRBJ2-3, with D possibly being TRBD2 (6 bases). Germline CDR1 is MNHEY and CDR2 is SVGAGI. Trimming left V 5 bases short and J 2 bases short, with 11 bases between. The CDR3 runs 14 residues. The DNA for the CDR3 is TGTGCCAGCAGTCCCGGGACTCACACAGATACGCAGTATTTT. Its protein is CASSPGTHTDTQYF.

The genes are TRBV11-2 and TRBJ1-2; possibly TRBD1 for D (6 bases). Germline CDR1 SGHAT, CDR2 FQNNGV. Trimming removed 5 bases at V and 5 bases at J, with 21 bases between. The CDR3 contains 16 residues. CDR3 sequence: CASSPVGGGRGYGYTF. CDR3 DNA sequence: TGTGCCAGCAGCCCTGTTGGCGGGGGGCGAGGTTATGGCTACACCTTC.